This T cell receptor beta chain was retrieved from a study of T cells in Graves' hyperthyroidism and ophthalmopathy. The CDR3 has 15 amino acids. Germline CDR1 and CDR2: SGHTS and YDEGEE. Trimming left V 4 bases short and J 7 bases short, with 20 bases between. This clonotype came up a few times. RNA transcripts provided the source from which TCR beta CDR3 regions were amplified. With the HTBI primer set, the TCR CDR3 went through a first round of RT-PCR. TCRdb passed the multiplex PCR reads through MiXCR, listing each CDR3 protein once. The table has over 150,000 distinct CDR3 sequences, approximately 16% seen once.

The chain employs TRBV5-8 and TRBJ1-2; a weak D match, TRBD1 (5 bases). This clonotype was obtained from a woman aged 45-65 years with Graves' hyperthyroidism. Material for sequencing was blood. CDR3 nucleotides: TGTGCCAGCAGCCCCATCCGAGGGGAGGTTCGTGGCTACACCTTC. Its translation is CASSPIRGEVRGYTF.